This T cell receptor beta chain was identified in a study of blood T cell repertoires in COVID-19. As for the study in general: Sample material is recorded as cDNA or gDNA derived from T cells, B-cell-depleted T cells, or PBMCs.

Enrolled through a virtual design, the participants were between about 18 and 100 years of age and came from some 25 US areas. Allocation to cohorts depended on clinical history reported by the participants. The CDR3 sequence is 14 residues long. J was trimmed by 5 bases and V by 3 bases; bases with no gene match: 2. Germline V gene data show CDR1 as LGHNA and CDR2 as YNFKEQ. Authors' methods: Amplification from reference gene primers served as the basis for estimated nucleated cell counts. Produced via immunoSEQ multiplex PCR; TCRdb's table is partial and in-frame only. V and J calls and clone size are copied from that table; D and trimming were computed from the DNA. The sample has roughly 250,000 clones, around 87% seen once.

Sample: PBMCs or T cells enriched from blood (not recorded which). V is TRBV4-2 and J is TRBJ1-2, with TRBD1 matching 11 bases. The receptor was isolated from a woman aged 25 to 39 with acute COVID-19. CDR3 protein: CASSQDRGPYGYTF. Written as DNA, the CDR3 is TGTGCCAGCAGCCAGGACAGGGGGCCGTATGGCTACACCTTC.